This T cell receptor beta chain comes out of a study of blood T cells in healthy people across ages. General study findings and limits: Changes in expanded clonotypes were possibly confounded, as the CMV status of donors was unknown. Comparison with aged donors showed that long-lived donors had more naive CD4+ cells and higher diversity. Age showed a roughly linear inverse relationship with TCR beta diversity per million T cells.

Notes on this clonotype: As yet, its antigen is unknown.

The use of a sample-barcoded 5' primer and a J-beta primer mix characterized a second PCR of roughly 6 to 11 cycles. TCRdb fed the 5' RACE reads into MiXCR, producing one record per CDR3 protein. The sample includes about 1.1 million distinct CDR3 sequences, 35% to 40% of them seen just once. V dropped 4 bases and J dropped 4 bases, with 17 bases sitting between them. Germline V CDR1 and CDR2: SGHDT, YYEEEE. This CDR3 is built from 15 residues. Donor samples were obtained from healthy Caucasian individuals from Russia, aged about 6 to 95. Sequenced: blood. The TCR was taken from a young man in good health. V and J are TRBV5-6 and TRBJ1-2; a weak D match, TRBD1 (5 bases). CDR3 in DNA: TGTGCCAGCAGCCACCCGGGACCGGCCGTCTATGGCTACACCTTC. It specifies CASSHPGPAVYGYTF.